The 31 T cell receptor beta chains below all came from one sample that was sequenced in a study of T cells after yellow fever vaccination. MiXCR, applied by TCRdb to the 5' RACE reads, yields one record per CDR3 protein. The table includes hundreds of thousands of distinct CDR3 sequences, 8.7% detected once. The sample was PBMCs, taken on the day of the first yellow fever vaccination. All receptors come from a man in his late teens or twenties who received the YFV17D yellow fever vaccine.

V usage is TRBV6-5 and J usage is TRBJ1-6; maybe TRBD1 (5 bases). The germline V gene has CDR1 MNHEY and CDR2 SVGAGI. CDR3 length: 16 amino acids. V was cut by 2 bases and J by 11 bases, with 19 bases left in between. The CDR3 DNA reads TGTGCCAGCAGTTACCCCCCCACAGGCCTCGGGGCACCCCTCCACTTT. This codes for CASSYPPTGLGAPLHF.

This sequence joins TRBV20-1 and TRBJ1-6; TRBD1 matches 7 bases. Losses at the gene ends were 3 bases for V and 0 bases for J; bases not matched to a gene: 2. Germline V lookup: CDR1 DFQATT, CDR2 SNEGSKA (reference sequence). This CDR3 has 15 residues. CDR3 nucleotides: TGCAGTGCTAGGGGACAGAGCTCCTATAATTCACCCCTCCACTTT. Its translation: CSARGQSSYNSPLHF.

V gene TRBV11-2 combines with J gene TRBJ2-5; 15 bases map to TRBD2. The germline V gene has CDR1 SGHAT and CDR2 FQNNGV. CDR3 length: 17 residues. Unmatched junction bases numbered 5, after V lost 1 base and J lost 5 bases. The chain's CDR3 is CASSLGTSGGAGETQYF. The CDR3 DNA reads as TGTGCCAGCAGCTTAGGGACTAGCGGGGGGGCGGGGGAGACCCAGTACTTC. The whole variable domain, filled in from reference TRBV11-2 and TRBJ2-5, reads EAGVAQSPRYKIIEKRQSVAFWCNPISGHATLYWYQQILGQGPKLLIQFQNNGVVDDSQLPKDRFSAERLKGVDSTLKIQPAKLEDSAVYLCASSLGTSGGAGETQYFGPGTRLLVL.

This clonotype was counted a few times. The chain joins TRBV21-1 to TRBJ1-1. TRBV21-1 is a pseudogene locus. CDR3 length: 14 residues. Written as DNA, the CDR3 is TGTGCCAGCAGCAAAGCGCTTTGGGGTACGGAAGCTTTCTTT. Its protein is CASSKALWGTEAFF.

The gene calls are TRBV10-3 and TRBJ1-4, with TRBD1 identical over 7 bases. The junction had 6 bases not matched to a gene; V was cut back by 3 bases and J by 5 bases. CDR3 length: 15 amino acids. From germline, CDR1 is ENHRY and CDR2 SYGVKD. CDR3 sequence (DNA): TGTGCCATCAGTGACACCGGGACAGCAAATGAAAAACTGTTTTTT. This gives the protein CAISDTGTANEKLFF.

This clonotype was seen a handful of times. The CDR3 coding sequence is TGTGCCAGCGGTGCTAGCGGGGGGGCTGGAGATACGCAGTATTTT. It codes for CASGASGGAGDTQYF. J is TRBJ2-3 and V is TRBV6-1, with 12 bases identical to TRBD2. CDR1 is MNHNS and CDR2 is SASEGT in the germline V gene. Trimming removed 8 bases from V and 5 bases from J; junction bases left unmatched: 8. The CDR3 covers 15 residues.

The chain uses TRBV4-3 and TRBJ1-1; 7 bases align to TRBD1. The trim removed 0 bases at V and 9 bases at J, leaving 7 bases unmatched. There are 14 residues in the CDR3. Germline V gene data show CDR1 as LGHNA and CDR2 as YSLEER. CDR3 sequence reads: CASSQDLRGEKAFF. In nucleotides, the CDR3 is TGCGCCAGCAGCCAAGATCTCAGGGGGGAGAAAGCTTTCTTT.

This clonotype appeared a few times. The V call is TRBV20-1, the J call TRBJ2-3; D gene unclear. CDR3 size: 12 residues. CDR1 is DFQATT and CDR2 is SNEGSKA in the germline V gene (reference sequence). CDR3 amino acids: CSAGTLTDTQYF. The CDR3 nucleotides are TGCTCCGCAGGAACGCTCACAGATACGCAGTATTTT.

The rearrangement links TRBV7-6 to TRBJ1-4; TRBD1 might be the D (6 bases). The germline V gene has CDR1 SGHVS and CDR2 FNYEAQ. The V end lost 2 bases, the J end lost 7 bases, and 14 bases lay between the germline ends. The CDR3 loop spans 15 amino acids. CDR3 DNA: TGTGCCAGCAGCTTATCCCAGGGGCGGGGTGAAAAACTGTTTTTT. This translates into CASSLSQGRGEKLFF.

This clonotype showed up just a few times. This chain joins TRBV5-4 and TRBJ2-2, with 8 bases matching TRBD2. Trimming cost V 3 bases and J 5 bases; bases outside gene matches: 9. CDR1 SGHNT and CDR2 YYREEE come from the germline V gene (reference sequence). The CDR3 has 16 amino acids. The CDR3 is CASSSNAGGGTGELFF. Written as DNA, the CDR3 is TGTGCCAGCAGCTCTAATGCGGGGGGAGGGACCGGGGAGCTGTTTTTT.

This clonotype has more than one count but fewer than ten. The rearrangement uses TRBV5-4 and TRBJ2-7, with 13 nucleotides matching TRBD2. Looked up from germline, CDR1 is SGHNT and CDR2 is YYREEE (reference sequence). V lost 0 bases, J lost 6 bases, and 3 bases stayed unmatched. There are 15 residues in the CDR3. CDR3 residues: CASSLGTSGGFEQYF. CDR3 sequence (DNA): TGTGCCAGCAGCTTGGGGACTAGCGGGGGATTCGAGCAGTACTTC.

This clonotype was seen only a few times. The chain is built from TRBV5-1 and TRBJ2-5, with TRBD2 identical over 13 bases. V lost 1 base and J lost 5; bases outside the gene matches: 5. This CDR3 has 16 amino acids. Germline V CDR1 and CDR2: SGHRS, YFSETQ. In nucleotides, the CDR3 is TGCGCCAGCAGCTTGCTACTAGCGGGGGGGCCGGAGACCCAGTACTTC. Its protein is CASSLLLAGGPETQYF.

This clonotype showed up just a few times. The chain uses TRBV6-2 or TRBV6-3 and TRBJ1-2, with 10 positions matching TRBD1. V shed 6 bases and J 2 bases; nucleotides not matched to a gene: 3. CDR3 length: 14 amino acids. The germline V gene encodes CDR1 MNHEY and CDR2 SVGEGT. The DNA of the CDR3 is TGTGCCAGCAGGAGGACAGGGGGGAACTATGGCTACACCTTC. Its translation: CASRRTGGNYGYTF.

This clonotype was observed a handful of times. Germline is not matched at one junction end, which may reflect a read error. The J gene is TRBJ2-1, the V gene TRBV6-1, with 8 bases lining up with TRBD2. Germline CDR1 MNHNS, CDR2 SASEGT. The CDR3 runs to 14 residues. CDR3 in amino acids: CASSEGGPGGGEFF. DNA of the CDR3: TGTGCCAGCAGCGAAGGGGGGCCCGGGGGGGGAGAGTTCTTC.

The chain recombines TRBV7-2 with TRBJ2-3; 14 nucleotides agree with TRBD2. The ends lost 6 bases at V and 4 bases at J; junction bases unmatched: 6. The length of the CDR3 is 16 residues. Germline V gene sequence: CDR1 SGHTA, CDR2 FQGNSA. In nucleotides, the CDR3 is TGTGCCAGCAGTTGGGGACTAGCGGGGGCGGCAGATACGCAGTATTTT. As protein: CASSWGLAGAADTQYF. The entire variable domain, with the rest obtained from reference TRBV7-2 and TRBJ2-3, is as follows: GAGVSQSPSNKVTEKGKDVELRCDPISGHTALYWYRQSLGQGLEFLIYFQGNSAPDKSGLPSDRFSAERTGGSVSTLTIQRTQQEDSAVYLCASSWGLAGAADTQYFGPGTRLTVL.

A few counts support this clonotype. The chain employs TRBV4-1 and TRBJ1-6, with D perhaps TRBD1 (6 bases). The V gene lost 0 bases and the J gene lost 6 bases, with 12 bases spanning the gap. Looked up from germline, CDR1 is MGHRA and CDR2 is YSYEKL. The CDR3 loop spans 16 amino acids. CDR3 coding DNA: TGCGCCAGCAGCCAAGATCAACAGGGCCGTAATTCACCCCTCCACTTT. It yields the protein CASSQDQQGRNSPLHF.

The chain combines TRBV12-1 with TRBJ2-4; TRBD2 is the table's D call, not checked against the DNA. TRBV12-1 has pseudogene status. The CDR3 extends over 18 amino acids. CDR3 loop: CASSPGLALDLTGNIQYF. CDR3 nucleotide sequence: TGTGCCAGCAGCCCGGGACTAGCGTTGGACTTAACAGGAAACATTCAGTACTTC.

For the CDR3, the DNA is TGTGCCAATAGGGGGACATTGGGAGGCTACACCTTC. Its protein product is CANRGTLGGYTF. V usage is TRBV21-1 and J usage is TRBJ1-2; the table calls TRBD1, which could not be checked here. TRBV21-1 is marked as a pseudogene. The CDR3 extends over 12 amino acids.

The J gene is TRBJ2-5, the V gene TRBV24-1; D remains ambiguous. Trimming removed 5 bases at V and 7 bases at J, with 10 bases between. This CDR3 contains 12 residues. CDR1 is KGHDR and CDR2 is SFDVKD in the germline V gene. The CDR3 nucleotides are TGTGCCACCAGTGCCTACGGCGGGACCCAGTACTTC. This codes for CATSAYGGTQYF.

This clonotype was counted a few times. This chain uses TRBV4-1 with TRBJ1-4, with unresolved D. The germline CDR1 and CDR2 sequences are MGHRA and YSYEKL. The CDR3 runs 16 residues. V lost 3 bases and J lost 0, with 11 bases in between. The CDR3 is CASSQAAQATNEKLFF. The CDR3 DNA is TGCGCCAGCAGCCAGGCGGCACAAGCAACTAATGAAAAACTGTTTTTT.

The chain's CDR3 is CASTRQGHREQYF. Written as DNA, the CDR3 is TGTGCCAGCACCCGACAGGGCCATCGCGAGCAGTACTTC. This chain links TRBV14 with TRBJ2-7; TRBD1 matches 7 bases. The V and J ends lost 7 bases and 6 bases, in that order; junction bases with no gene match: 9. Germline V gives CDR1 SGHDN, CDR2 FVKESK. The CDR3 runs to 13 residues.

This clonotype was observed many times. The V call is TRBV7-2, the J call TRBJ2-5; 9 bases are shared with TRBD2. This CDR3 contains 16 residues. CDR1 is SGHTA, CDR2 FQGNSA, per germline. V lost 2 bases, J lost 5 bases, and 9 bases stayed unmatched. CDR3 amino acids: CASSLTSGGTGETQYF. The CDR3 bases are TGTGCCAGCAGCTTAACAAGCGGGGGGACTGGGGAGACCCAGTACTTC.

A few counts support this clonotype. The rearrangement links TRBV20-1 to TRBJ2-1, with D uncertain. The CDR3 spans 11 residues. The germline CDR1 and CDR2 sequences are DFQATT and SNEGSKA (reference sequence). The ends were cut back, 7 bases at V and 4 bases at J, with 8 bases in the middle. The CDR3 protein is CSGIGYNEQFF. The CDR3 bases are TGCAGTGGAATAGGTTACAATGAGCAGTTCTTC.

Many counts were recorded for this clonotype. The gene calls are TRBV12-3 or TRBV12-4 and TRBJ2-5, with D perhaps TRBD1 (7 bases). CDR3 length: 13 amino acids. V was clipped by 6 bases and J by 2 bases, with 10 bases between them. The CDR3 is CASSGGQQETQYF. In DNA, the CDR3 is TGTGCCAGCAGCGGGGGACAGCAAGAGACCCAGTACTTC.

This clonotype was seen a few times. This rearrangement joins TRBV15 to TRBJ2-4; no definite D call. The CDR3 consists of 15 residues. Germline V CDR1 and CDR2: LNHNV, YYDKDF (reference sequence). V was cut by 0 bases and J by 7 bases, with 13 bases left in between. CDR3 coding DNA: TGTGCCACCAGCAGAGATCACGGGTTTGGTAACATTCAGTACTTC. It translates to CATSRDHGFGNIQYF.

V usage is TRBV27 and J usage is TRBJ1-2; no definite D call. This CDR3 contains 13 residues. Germline CDR1 is MNHEY and CDR2 is SMNVEV (reference sequence). V was shortened by 5 bases and J by 4 bases, with 11 bases between the two germline ends. DNA for the CDR3: TGTGCCAGCAGTCATGCCCCCGGCTATGGCTACACCTTC. Amino acid sequence: CASSHAPGYGYTF.

This chain links TRBV18 with TRBJ2-3, with 7 bases aligning to TRBD1. The CDR3 length is 15 residues. Germline CDR1 KGHSH, CDR2 LQKENI. J was trimmed by 4 bases and V by 4 bases; bases with no gene match: 8. CDR3 sequence reads: CASSLDRVRSDTQYF. The CDR3 DNA reads as TGTGCCAGCTCACTCGACAGGGTGAGGTCAGATACGCAGTATTTT.

This clonotype was observed many times. CDR3 in DNA: TGTGCCAGCAGCCATAAACCGACACCTTCGGATGAGCAGTTCTTC. Translation gives CASSHKPTPSDEQFF. The V and J genes are TRBV5-5 and TRBJ2-1; D gene unclear. CDR1 SGHKS and CDR2 YYEKEE come from the germline V gene (reference sequence). The CDR3 totals 15 residues. Trimming cost V 4 bases and J 8 bases, with 19 bases left between them.

The J gene is TRBJ1-5, the V gene TRBV7-2; D gene uncertain. Germline V gene lookup returns CDR1 SGHTA and CDR2 FQGNSA. The CDR3 spans 13 residues. Trimming took off 1 base at V and 7 bases at J, with 8 bases between the two ends. CDR3 sequence reads: CASSLVVGQPQHF. The CDR3 nucleotides read TGTGCCAGCAGCTTAGTAGTGGGCCAGCCCCAGCATTTT.

Ten or more counts support this clonotype. In nucleotides, the CDR3 is TGTGCCAGCAGGGGAGAACCGGGACAGGGAACAGATACGCAGTATTTT. It encodes CASRGEPGQGTDTQYF. The chain uses TRBV6-1 and TRBJ2-3; TRBD1 aligns across 9 bases. With 6 bases clipped from V and 3 bases from J, the junction kept 10 bases outside the gene matches. The CDR3 has 16 amino acids. Germline assignment: CDR1 MNHNS and CDR2 SASEGT.

The CDR3 here is CASSFNMGGYEQYV. The CDR3, as DNA: TGTGCCAGCAGCTTTAATATGGGGGGTTACGAGCAGTACGTC. The V gene is TRBV7-3, the J gene TRBJ2-7; D might be TRBD2 (6 bases). There are 14 residues in the CDR3. Germline V gene lookup returns CDR1 SGHTA and CDR2 FQGTGA. Trimming left V 3 bases short and J 4 bases short, with 13 bases between.